Presented here are 9 T cell receptor beta chains from one specimen sequenced in a study of T cells after yellow fever vaccination. In TCRdb, the 5' RACE reads were re-called with MiXCR into one record per CDR3 protein. This table has about 320,000 distinct CDR3 sequences, 3.5% to 5% appearing once. The specimen comprised PBMCs, sampled 15 days after the yellow fever booster vaccination. The receptors shown here come from a man younger than 30 who received the YFV17D yellow fever vaccine.

This clonotype was observed many times. The chain is built from TRBV5-1 and TRBJ1-2; tentatively, D is TRBD1 (6 bases). The CDR3 covers 15 residues. Germline loops: CDR1 SGHRS, CDR2 YFSETQ. Trimming left V 4 bases short and J 2 bases short, with 15 bases between. In nucleotides, the CDR3 is TGCGCCAGCAGCCTGCAGGGACAAATCAACTATGGCTACACCTTC. Amino acids: CASSLQGQINYGYTF.

This rearrangement joins TRBV20-1 to TRBJ1-2; 7 bases fit TRBD1. The CDR3 totals 12 residues. The germline V gene encodes CDR1 DFQATT and CDR2 SNEGSKA (reference sequence). Losses at the gene ends were 6 bases for V and 5 bases for J; bases not matched to a gene: 6. CDR3 amino acids: CSAPTGSYGYTF. The CDR3 DNA reads TGCAGTGCCCCGACAGGGAGTTATGGCTACACCTTC.

The gene calls are TRBV5-1 and TRBJ1-1, with D unclear. Trimming left V 2 bases short and J 6 bases short, with 14 bases between. Germline V CDR1 and CDR2: SGHRS, YFSETQ. The CDR3 has 14 residues. CDR3: CASSFLGYDSEAFF. In nucleotides, the CDR3 is TGCGCCAGCAGCTTTCTCGGGTATGACTCTGAAGCTTTCTTT.

This clonotype was observed a handful of times. V gene TRBV6-4 combines with J gene TRBJ2-1; D uncertain. This CDR3 is 14 amino acids long. Germline V CDR1 and CDR2: MRHNA, SNTAGT. V lost 3 bases, J lost 4 bases, and 10 bases lay in between. The CDR3, as DNA: TGTGCCAGCAGTGAAATGGGTGGGTACAATGAGCAGTTCTTC. This sequence encodes CASSEMGGYNEQFF.

This clonotype was counted many times. The rearrangement uses TRBV11-2 and TRBJ2-1, with 12 bases lining up with TRBD2. CDR1 is SGHAT, CDR2 FQNNGV, per germline. V was pared by 5 bases and J by 1 base, with 6 bases of the junction left unmatched. The CDR3 is made up of 17 amino acids. The CDR3 region has the DNA TGTGCCAGCAGCCCTAGCGGGGGGGCCATGTCCTACAATGAGCAGTTCTTC. Amino acids: CASSPSGGAMSYNEQFF. Complete variable domain (other parts from reference TRBV11-2 and TRBJ2-1): EAGVAQSPRYKIIEKRQSVAFWCNPISGHATLYWYQQILGQGPKLLIQFQNNGVVDDSQLPKDRFSAERLKGVDSTLKIQPAKLEDSAVYLCASSPSGGAMSYNEQFFGPGTRLTVL.

This clonotype was counted at least ten times. The genes are TRBV12-3 or TRBV12-4 and TRBJ1-5, with D unresolved. V was shortened by 1 base and J by 7 bases, with 11 bases between the two germline ends. There are 14 residues in the CDR3. CDR3 sequence reads: CASSLGGSGQPQHF. CDR3 nucleotide sequence: TGTGCCAGCAGTTTAGGAGGTTCTGGGCAGCCCCAGCATTTT.

This clonotype was seen at least ten times. This chain joins TRBV6-6 and TRBJ2-4, with D possibly TRBD2 on 6 matching bases. CDR1 and CDR2 from the germline V gene are MNHNY and SVGAGI (reference sequence). With 7 bases removed from V and 2 bases from J, the gap between germline ends came to 12 bases. The CDR3 has 14 residues. The CDR3 bases are TGTGCCAGCACCCCGGGGGTGACCAAAAACATTCAGTACTTC. Amino acid sequence: CASTPGVTKNIQYF.

This clonotype has only a few counts. The CDR3 bases are TGCGCCAGCAGACGTACAGGGGAAAACATTCAGTACTTC. Residues: CASRRTGENIQYF. The V and J genes are TRBV5-1 and TRBJ2-4, with TRBD1 matching 7 bases. Germline loops: CDR1 SGHRS, CDR2 YFSETQ. The CDR3 runs to 13 residues. The ends lost 5 bases at V and 5 bases at J; junction bases unmatched: 4.

This clonotype has at least ten counts. CDR3 loop: CSVRTNSNQPQHF. CDR3 DNA: TGCAGCGTCCGGACCAACAGCAATCAGCCCCAGCATTTT. V usage is TRBV29-1 and J usage is TRBJ1-5; D is unclear. The germline V gene has CDR1 SQVTM and CDR2 ANQGSEA. Trimming removed 6 bases at V and 1 base at J, with 10 bases between. The CDR3 has 13 amino acids.